A single sample gave rise to the 14 T cell receptor beta chains below, sequenced in a study of blood T cell repertoires in COVID-19. Clones were sequenced by immunoSEQ multiplex PCR, and TCRdb holds only the in-frame ones, with some missing. The repertoire holds roughly 150,000 clones, with about four fifths as singletons. Sequencing used peripheral blood. These receptors originate from a woman older than 75 with acute or convalescent COVID-19.

The V gene is TRBV30, the J gene TRBJ2-7; 8 nucleotides line up with TRBD1. Trimming took 6 bases from V and 9 from J; bases not matched to a gene: 13. The CDR3 contains 13 residues. Per the germline V gene, CDR1 is GTSNPN and CDR2 is SVGIG (reference sequence). The CDR3 is CACGTGLRAGQYF. The CDR3 nucleotides read TGTGCCTGTGGGACAGGCCTACGAGCGGGGCAGTACTTC.

The V call is TRBV3-1 (or the pseudogene TRBV3-2), the J call TRBJ1-1; 7 bases are shared with TRBD1. Germline trimming cut 4 bases from V and 5 bases from J; bases unmatched to any gene: 7. This CDR3 is 14 amino acids long. The germline CDR1 and CDR2 sequences are LGHDT and YNNKEL (reference sequence). The CDR3 DNA follows: TGTGCCAGCAGCCCACCGGGACAGAGAACTGAAGCTTTCTTT. The encoded protein is CASSPPGQRTEAFF.

This chain links TRBV3-1 (or the pseudogene TRBV3-2) with TRBJ2-2; 10 bases align to TRBD2. Per the germline V gene, CDR1 is LGHDT and CDR2 is YNNKEL (reference sequence). V lost 8 bases and J lost 7; bases outside the gene matches: 19. The CDR3 has 18 amino acids. DNA of the CDR3: TGTGCCAGCTCCTTAGGGGTAGCGGGAGGAGGAGGCGGCGGGGAGCTGTTTTTT. Protein: CASSLGVAGGGGGGELFF.

V and J are TRBV28 and TRBJ1-1; 8 bases align to TRBD1. Germline CDR1 reads MDHEN; CDR2 reads SYDVKM. V lost 4 bases to trimming and J lost 3 bases; unmatched junction nucleotides: 4. CDR3 length equals 14 residues. CDR3 DNA: TGTGCCAGCAGTTCCGGGACAGGTTACACTGAAGCTTTCTTT. It specifies CASSSGTGYTEAFF.

This sequence joins TRBV10-3 and TRBJ2-6, with 14 bases lining up with TRBD2. CDR1 ENHRY and CDR2 SYGVKD come from the germline V gene. V shed 0 bases and J 4 bases; nucleotides not matched to a gene: 2. The CDR3 runs to 18 residues. The DNA for the CDR3 is TGTGCCATCAGTGAGTCGGGACTAGCGGGGGTCGGGGCCAACGTCCTGACTTTC. It encodes CAISESGLAGVGANVLTF.

This chain joins TRBV4-1 and TRBJ1-3, with 8 bases fitting TRBD1. Germline V gives CDR1 MGHRA, CDR2 YSYEKL. This CDR3 has 14 residues. The V and J ends lost 2 bases and 5 bases, in that order; junction bases with no gene match: 2. The DNA for the CDR3 is TGCGCCAGCAGCCAAACAGGGGGTAGAAACACCATATATTTT. Protein product: CASSQTGGRNTIYF.

The V and J genes are TRBV5-6 and TRBJ2-7; 12 bases agree with TRBD2. V lost 3 bases and J lost 3; bases outside the gene matches: 7. CDR1 is SGHDT, CDR2 YYEEEE, per germline. CDR3 size: 16 residues. Here the CDR3 reads CASSSIKLAGGYEQYF. Here the CDR3 DNA reads TGTGCCAGCAGCTCTATAAAACTAGCGGGGGGCTACGAGCAGTACTTC.

The chain is built from TRBV6-5 and TRBJ1-4; 7 nucleotides match TRBD1. V shed 4 bases, J shed 3 bases, and the junction held 8 bases outside the gene matches. Looked up from germline, CDR1 is MNHEY and CDR2 is SVGAGI. The CDR3 length is 16 residues. The CDR3 DNA reads as TGTGCCAGCAGTTCCTCACCGGGACAGTCTAATGAAAAACTGTTTTTT. Protein sequence: CASSSSPGQSNEKLFF.

The table lists this clone with a count of one. This rearrangement joins TRBV10-2 to TRBJ1-1; maybe TRBD1 (5 bases). The length of the CDR3 is 14 residues. Germline lookup yields CDR1 WSHSY and CDR2 SAAADI. Trimming removed 2 bases from V and 5 bases from J, with 12 bases in between. DNA of the CDR3: TGCGCCAGCAGTGAGATGGGGGGGAGGACTGAAGCTTTCTTT. Translated, it gives CASSEMGGRTEAFF.

The chain links TRBV7-9 to TRBJ1-1; D perhaps matches TRBD1 (6 bases). V lost 9 bases to trimming and J lost 1 base, with 12 bases between them. The CDR3 sequence is 13 residues long. CDR1 and CDR2 (germline): SEHNR, FQNEAQ (reference sequence). The CDR3 DNA is TGTGCCAGTTCCCCGACAGGGAACACTGAAGCTTTCTTT. Translation: CASSPTGNTEAFF. Filled out from reference TRBV7-9 and TRBJ1-1, the complete variable domain reads DTGVSQNPRHKITKRGQNVTFRCDPISEHNRLYWYRQTLGQGPEFLTYFQNEAQLEKSRLLSDRFSAERPKGSFSTLEIQRTEQGDSAMYLCASSPTGNTEAFFGQGTRLTVV.

This chain links TRBV2 with TRBJ2-7; D gene uncertain. The CDR3 contains 13 residues. The V gene lost 5 bases and the J gene lost 6 bases, with 14 bases spanning the gap. Germline CDR1 reads SNHLY; CDR2 reads FYNNEI. The chain's CDR3 is CASSTDVLGEQYF. As DNA, the CDR3 is TGTGCCAGCAGTACCGACGTTCTAGGCGAGCAGTACTTC.

This clone was observed a single time. The chain has TRBV7-2 and TRBJ2-5; D call uncertain. This CDR3 is built from 12 residues. V was shortened by 3 bases and J by 5 bases, with 7 bases between the two germline ends. Looked up from germline, CDR1 is SGHTA and CDR2 is FQGNSA. CDR3 nucleotide sequence: TGTGCCAGCAGCTTTCAGTTTGAGACCCAGTACTTC. It yields the protein CASSFQFETQYF. The whole variable domain, filled in from reference TRBV7-2 and TRBJ2-5, reads GAGVSQSPSNKVTEKGKDVELRCDPISGHTALYWYRQSLGQGLEFLIYFQGNSAPDKSGLPSDRFSAERTGGSVSTLTIQRTQQEDSAVYLCASSFQFETQYFGPGTRLLVL.

The chain links TRBV4-1 to TRBJ2-7; 10 bases map to TRBD1. Germline values: CDR1 MGHRA, CDR2 YSYEKL. This CDR3 contains 16 residues. V shed 3 bases and J 1 base; nucleotides not matched to a gene: 6. The CDR3 loop is CASSQTRTGGSYEQYF. CDR3 coding DNA: TGCGCCAGCAGCCAGACCCGGACAGGGGGTTCCTACGAGCAGTACTTC.

V is TRBV15 and J is TRBJ2-3, with 9 bases identical to TRBD1. CDR1 and CDR2 (germline): LNHNV, YYDKDF (reference sequence). V was clipped by 3 bases and J by 4 bases; unmatched bases: 5. The CDR3 extends over 15 amino acids. As DNA, the CDR3 is TGTGCCACCAGCAGCTACAGGGGGCGAGCAGATACGCAGTATTTT. As protein: CATSSYRGRADTQYF.